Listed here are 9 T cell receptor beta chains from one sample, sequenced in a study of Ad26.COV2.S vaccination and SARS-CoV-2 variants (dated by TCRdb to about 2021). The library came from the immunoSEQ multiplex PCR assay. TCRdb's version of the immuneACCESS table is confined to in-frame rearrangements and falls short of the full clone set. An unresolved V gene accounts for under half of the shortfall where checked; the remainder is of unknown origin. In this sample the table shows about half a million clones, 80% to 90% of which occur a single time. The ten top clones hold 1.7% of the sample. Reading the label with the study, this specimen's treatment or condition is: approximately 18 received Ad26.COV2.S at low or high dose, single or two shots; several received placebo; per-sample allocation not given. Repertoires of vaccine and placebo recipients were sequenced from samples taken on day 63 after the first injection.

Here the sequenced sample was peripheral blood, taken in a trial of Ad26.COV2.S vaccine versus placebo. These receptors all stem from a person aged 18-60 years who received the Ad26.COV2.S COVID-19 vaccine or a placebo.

The CDR3 loop reads CASSGGSYNEQFF. In nucleotides, the CDR3 is TGCGCCAGCTCTGGTGGCTCCTACAATGAGCAGTTCTTC. The rearrangement uses TRBV5-1 and TRBJ2-1; D not certain. Germline CDR1 SGHRS, CDR2 YFSETQ. V was pared by 7 bases and J by 0 bases, with 8 bases between. This CDR3 comprises 13 residues.

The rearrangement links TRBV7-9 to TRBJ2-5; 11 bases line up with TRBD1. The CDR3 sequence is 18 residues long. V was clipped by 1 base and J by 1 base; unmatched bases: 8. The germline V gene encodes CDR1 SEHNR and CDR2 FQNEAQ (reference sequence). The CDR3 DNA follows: TGTGCCAGCAGCTTAGGCCGTTCCGGGACAGGGGGCCAAGAGACCCAGTACTTC. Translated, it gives CASSLGRSGTGGQETQYF.

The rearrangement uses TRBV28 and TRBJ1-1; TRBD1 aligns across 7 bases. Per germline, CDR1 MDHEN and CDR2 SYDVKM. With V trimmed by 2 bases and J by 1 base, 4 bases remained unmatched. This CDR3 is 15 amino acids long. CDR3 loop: CASSLSSGGNTEAFF. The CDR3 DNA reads TGTGCCAGCAGTTTAAGCTCAGGGGGGAACACTGAAGCTTTCTTT.

In DNA, the CDR3 is TGTGCCAGCAGCTTAGCAGGGCCTTTCTATGGCTACACCTTC. It specifies CASSLAGPFYGYTF. The rearrangement links TRBV7-9 to TRBJ1-2, with D hard to call. Germline lookup yields CDR1 SEHNR and CDR2 FQNEAQ (reference sequence). V shed 0 bases and J shed 4 bases, with 9 bases lying between them. The CDR3 runs 14 residues. Full variable domain (remainder filled in from reference TRBV7-9 and TRBJ1-2): DTGVSQNPRHKITKRGQNVTFRCDPISEHNRLYWYRQTLGQGPEFLTYFQNEAQLEKSRLLSDRFSAERPKGSFSTLEIQRTEQGDSAMYLCASSLAGPFYGYTFGSGTRLTVV.

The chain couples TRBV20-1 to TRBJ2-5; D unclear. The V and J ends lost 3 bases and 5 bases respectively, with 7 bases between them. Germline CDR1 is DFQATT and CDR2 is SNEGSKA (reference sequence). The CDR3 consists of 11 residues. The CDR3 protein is CSASFAETQYF. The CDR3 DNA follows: TGCAGTGCTAGCTTTGCGGAGACCCAGTACTTC.

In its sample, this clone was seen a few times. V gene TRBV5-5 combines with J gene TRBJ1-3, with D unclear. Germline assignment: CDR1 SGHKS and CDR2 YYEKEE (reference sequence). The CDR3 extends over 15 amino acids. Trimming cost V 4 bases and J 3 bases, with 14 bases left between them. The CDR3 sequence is CASSDGPSIGNTIYF. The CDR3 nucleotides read TGTGCCAGCAGCGACGGCCCCTCAATTGGAAACACCATATATTTT.

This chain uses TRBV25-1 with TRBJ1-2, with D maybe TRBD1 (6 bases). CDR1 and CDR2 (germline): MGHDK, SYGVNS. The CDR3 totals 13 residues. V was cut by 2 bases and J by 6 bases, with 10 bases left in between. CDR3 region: CASSETGLHGYTF. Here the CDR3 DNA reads TGTGCCAGCAGTGAAACAGGGTTACATGGCTACACCTTC.

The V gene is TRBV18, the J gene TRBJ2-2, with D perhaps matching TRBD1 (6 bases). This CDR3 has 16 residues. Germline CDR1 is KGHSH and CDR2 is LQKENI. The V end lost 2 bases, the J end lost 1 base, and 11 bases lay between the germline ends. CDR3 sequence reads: CASSPWDTQNTGELFF. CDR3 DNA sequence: TGTGCCAGCTCACCATGGGACACGCAGAACACCGGGGAGCTGTTTTTT.

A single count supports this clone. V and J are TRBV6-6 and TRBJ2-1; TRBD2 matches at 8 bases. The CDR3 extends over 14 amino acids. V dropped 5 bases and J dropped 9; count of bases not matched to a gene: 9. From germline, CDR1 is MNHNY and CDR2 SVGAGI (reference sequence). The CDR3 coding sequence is TGTGCCAGCAGTCACGGACTAGCAGTTTCTGAGCAGTTCTTC. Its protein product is CASSHGLAVSEQFF.